This TCR beta chain was identified during a study of radiation and T cells in renal cell carcinoma. TCRdb's copy holds only in-frame clones and misses some; the assay was immunoSEQ multiplex PCR. Seen here are some 120,000 clones, roughly four fifths observed once, and the top ten hold 1.5% to 2%. With 2 bases clipped from V and 5 bases from J, the junction kept 3 bases outside the gene matches. Germline V CDR1 and CDR2: MGHDK, SYGVNS. The CDR3 has 14 amino acids. Time point defined: blood 2 weeks post-SBRT. The treatment denotes: 15 Gy SBRT to primary tumor, nephrectomy 4 weeks later. The origin of this receptor is a woman aged 60-75 years with renal cell carcinoma. The sequencing here drew on blood, taken from a patient whose treatment included radiotherapy and nephrectomy. The rearrangement uses TRBV25-1 and TRBJ2-5, with TRBD1 matching over 9 bases. The chain's CDR3 is CASSERDREETQYF. The CDR3 nucleotides are TGTGCCAGCAGTGAACGGGACAGGGAGGAGACCCAGTACTTC.